One and the same sample provided the 25 T cell receptor beta chains below, sequenced in a study of cytomegalovirus exposure and HLA in healthy donors. The PCR was carried out with 60 Vbeta primers and 13 Jbeta primers. Generated by immunoSEQ multiplex PCR, the TCRdb table keeps only in-frame clones and is missing some. The repertoire holds about 140,000 clones, with around 80% as singletons. What was sequenced was PBMCs. The receptors were gathered from a female donor in good health and CMV-seronegative.

The J gene is TRBJ1-4, the V gene TRBV28; no clear D gene. V gave up 4 bases and J gave up 3 bases, with 12 bases separating them. There are 15 residues in the CDR3. The germline gives CDR1 MDHEN, CDR2 SYDVKM. CDR3 coding DNA: TGTGCCAGCAGTTGGAGGGAGGTGGCTAATGAAAAACTGTTTTTT. Its translation: CASSWREVANEKLFF.

This clone occurred once. The chain couples TRBV27 to TRBJ1-2; no clear D gene. This CDR3 comprises 13 residues. Germline lookup yields CDR1 MNHEY and CDR2 SMNVEV (reference sequence). Trimming shortened V by 7 bases and J by 7 bases, and 16 bases separated the two germline ends. CDR3 sequence: CASTERGTGGYTF. The CDR3 DNA is TGTGCCAGCACCGAGCGGGGTACGGGTGGCTACACCTTC.

The rearrangement joins TRBV27 to TRBJ2-7; perhaps TRBD2 as D (6 bases). The V gene's germline CDR1 is MNHEY and CDR2 SMNVEV (reference sequence). The length of the CDR3 is 15 residues. Trimming stripped 0 bases from V and 4 bases from J, with 13 bases between. CDR3 in amino acids: CASSLSNLGGYEQYF. The CDR3 region has the DNA TGTGCCAGCAGTTTATCGAACCTCGGGGGATACGAGCAGTACTTC.

This clone was found a few times. This rearrangement joins TRBV5-6 to TRBJ2-3; the match to TRBD2 covers 9 bases. In germline, CDR1 is SGHDT, CDR2 YYEEEE. V trimming: 4 bases; J trimming: 1 base; junction bases outside the gene matches: 7. The CDR3 sequence is 16 residues long. CDR3 in amino acids: CASSLISGSGTDTQYF. CDR3 bases: TGTGCCAGCAGCCTAATTAGCGGGAGCGGCACAGATACGCAGTATTTT. The whole variable domain, filled in from reference TRBV5-6 and TRBJ2-3, reads DAGVTQSPTHLIKTRGQQVTLRCSPKSGHDTVSWYQQALGQGPQFIFQYYEEEERQRGNFPDRFSGHQFPNYSSELNVNALLLGDSALYLCASSLISGSGTDTQYFGPGTRLTVL.

V is TRBV2 and J is TRBJ2-1, with a tentative D call TRBD2 (5 bases). The CDR3 covers 13 residues. The V gene lost 6 bases and the J gene lost 3 bases, with 9 bases spanning the gap. Germline V gives CDR1 SNHLY, CDR2 FYNNEI. CDR3 nucleotide sequence: TGTGCCAGCAGCCTAGGACTCTACAATGAGCAGTTCTTC. Encoded protein: CASSLGLYNEQFF.

The rearrangement uses TRBV28 and TRBJ2-3; no reliable D call. The CDR3 runs 12 residues. V lost 5 bases, J lost 3 bases, and 6 bases lay in between. The germline gives CDR1 MDHEN, CDR2 SYDVKM. The CDR3 bases are TGTGCCAGCAGTAAACTAACAGATACGCAGTATTTT. This codes for CASSKLTDTQYF.

This clone was observed a few times. The chain couples TRBV30 to TRBJ2-1, with 11 bases that match TRBD2. This CDR3 has 14 amino acids. The germline V gene encodes CDR1 GTSNPN and CDR2 SVGIG (reference sequence). The trim removed 2 bases at V and 13 bases at J, leaving 10 bases unmatched. CDR3 region: CAWSPTLAGGFQFF. The CDR3 DNA is TGTGCCTGGAGTCCGACCTTAGCGGGAGGGTTCCAGTTCTTC.

V usage is TRBV28 and J usage is TRBJ2-7, with a possible D match to TRBD2 (6 bases). CDR3 size: 15 residues. Trimming took off 3 bases at V and 5 bases at J, with 17 bases between the two ends. The germline CDR1 and CDR2 sequences are MDHEN and SYDVKM. The CDR3 coding sequence is TGTGCCAGCAGTTTGGCGCGGGACCTGATCGACGAGCAGTACTTC. It translates to CASSLARDLIDEQYF.

The chain couples TRBV29-1 to TRBJ2-7; TRBD2 matches at 7 bases. The CDR3 covers 16 residues. The germline CDR1 and CDR2 sequences are SQVTM and ANQGSEA. After removal of 4 bases from V and 2 bases from J, the junction contained 14 bases not matched to a gene. CDR3 amino acids: CSVVGGIAGSTYEQYF. CDR3 DNA sequence: TGCAGCGTTGTGGGGGGGATAGCGGGCTCGACCTACGAGCAGTACTTC.

The rearrangement joins TRBV30 to TRBJ2-2; TRBD2 agrees at 7 bases. CDR1 GTSNPN and CDR2 SVGIG come from the germline V gene (reference sequence). V lost 2 bases, J lost 2 bases, and 5 bases stayed unmatched. There are 15 residues in the CDR3. The CDR3 DNA follows: TGTGCCTGGAGTCTTCTGGGACTAAACACCGGGGAGCTGTTTTTT. As protein: CAWSLLGLNTGELFF. Full variable domain (remainder filled in from reference TRBV30 and TRBJ2-2): SQTIHQWPATLVQPVGSPLSLECTVEGTSNPNLYWYRQAAGRGLQLLFYSVGIGQISSEVPQNLSASRPQDRQFILSSKKLLLSDSGFYLCAWSLLGLNTGELFFGEGSRLTVL.

V is TRBV4-1 and J is TRBJ1-5, with TRBD1 as a possible D gene (6 bases). This CDR3 has 15 amino acids. Germline V gene sequence: CDR1 MGHRA, CDR2 YSYEKL. The V end lost 0 bases, the J end lost 1 base, and 7 bases lay between the germline ends. The CDR3 spells CASSQEDRSNQPQHF. The CDR3 bases are TGCGCCAGCAGCCAAGAGGACAGAAGCAATCAGCCCCAGCATTTT.

V and J are TRBV5-1 and TRBJ2-2; 11 positions match TRBD2. This CDR3 region has 16 residues. J lost 4 bases, V lost 0 bases, and 2 bases had no gene match. The V gene's germline CDR1 is SGHRS and CDR2 YFSETQ. This CDR3 reads CASSLVAGGITGELFF. Here the CDR3 DNA reads TGCGCCAGCAGCTTGGTAGCGGGAGGGATCACCGGGGAGCTGTTTTTT.

The J gene is TRBJ1-2, the V gene TRBV7-9; TRBD1 aligns across 10 bases. This CDR3 comprises 14 residues. Germline V lookup: CDR1 SEHNR, CDR2 FQNEAQ (reference sequence). J lost 4 bases, V lost 4 bases, and 3 bases had no gene match. The CDR3 DNA reads TGTGCCAGCAGCTCCGGGACAGGGGCCTATGGCTACACCTTC. Residues: CASSSGTGAYGYTF.

The rearrangement uses TRBV29-1 and TRBJ2-4, with D uncertain. The CDR3 sequence is 14 residues long. Germline V gives CDR1 SQVTM, CDR2 ANQGSEA. The V and J ends lost 4 bases and 8 bases respectively, with 18 bases between them. DNA for the CDR3: TGCAGCGTTGCCGGTTTAGACACCCAAGACATTCAGTACTTC. This codes for CSVAGLDTQDIQYF.

V and J are TRBV13 and TRBJ2-7, with D possibly matching TRBD1 (6 bases). The CDR3 consists of 15 residues. Trimming removed 2 bases from V and 0 bases from J, with 11 bases in between. Per the germline V gene, CDR1 is PRHDT and CDR2 is FYEKMQ (reference sequence). The CDR3 spells CASSLKSDSSYEQYF. CDR3 coding DNA: TGTGCCAGCAGCTTAAAATCGGACAGCTCCTACGAGCAGTACTTC.

The chain links TRBV15 to TRBJ2-3, with 7 bases fitting TRBD1. From germline, CDR1 is LNHNV and CDR2 YYDKDF (reference sequence). The CDR3 is 15 amino acids. Trimming removed 5 bases from V and 0 bases from J; junction bases left unmatched: 5. The DNA of the CDR3 is TGTGCCACCAGCGGGGACAGATCTAGCACAGATACGCAGTATTTT. Its protein product is CATSGDRSSTDTQYF.

The rearrangement joins TRBV13 to TRBJ1-4; the D gene is possibly TRBD1 (5 bases). CDR1 PRHDT and CDR2 FYEKMQ come from the germline V gene (reference sequence). V lost 2 bases and J lost 3, with 10 bases in between. This CDR3 region has 15 residues. CDR3 in DNA: TGTGCCAGCAGCTTATGGGGGGGTCCTAATGAAAAACTGTTTTTT. Its translation is CASSLWGGPNEKLFF.

This sequence joins TRBV5-8 and TRBJ1-2; D might be TRBD1 (6 bases). Deletions cut 1 base from V and 4 bases from J, with 17 bases between. Germline CDR1 SGHTS, CDR2 YDEGEE. This CDR3 comprises 16 residues. DNA for the CDR3: TGTGCCAGCAGCTTGAGGCGGACAGCGGGAGGCTATGGCTACACCTTC. It codes for CASSLRRTAGGYGYTF. Using reference TRBV5-8 and TRBJ1-2 for the parts outside the CDR3, the full variable domain is EAGVTQSPTHLIKTRGQQATLRCSPISGHTSVYWYQQALGLGLQFLLWYDEGEERNRGNFPPRFSGRQFPNYSSELNVNALELEDSALYLCASSLRRTAGGYGYTFGSGTRLTVV.

This chain joins TRBV6-5 and TRBJ1-2, with TRBD1 identical over 8 bases. The CDR3 length is 15 residues. CDR1 and CDR2 from the germline V gene are MNHEY and SVGAGI. J gave up 4 bases and V 2 bases, and 6 bases lay outside the gene matches. The CDR3 DNA follows: TGTGCCAGCAGTTACCGCAGGGGGCGTACCTATGGCTACACCTTC. It translates to CASSYRRGRTYGYTF.

The V and J genes are TRBV4-2 and TRBJ2-3; 11 nucleotides align to TRBD2. CDR3 length equals 15 residues. Germline loops: CDR1 LGHNA, CDR2 YNFKEQ. V was pared by 2 bases and J by 3 bases, with 1 base of the junction left unmatched. The DNA for the CDR3 is TGTGCCAGCAGCCAAACTAGCGGGAGTACAGATACGCAGTATTTT. Its translation: CASSQTSGSTDTQYF.

The chain is built from TRBV10-1 and TRBJ2-1; 8 nucleotides match TRBD2. This CDR3 contains 13 residues. From germline, CDR1 is WNHNN and CDR2 SYGVQD (reference sequence). The V and J ends lost 6 bases and 9 bases, in that order; junction bases with no gene match: 7. The CDR3 coding sequence is TGCGCCAGCAGATCCACTAGCGGCGTTGAGCAGTTCTTC. Amino acid sequence: CASRSTSGVEQFF.

The genes are TRBV5-1 and TRBJ1-2; 8 bases agree with TRBD1. The CDR3 runs 15 residues. The germline gives CDR1 SGHRS, CDR2 YFSETQ. V was pared by 0 bases and J by 8 bases, with 9 bases of the junction left unmatched. The CDR3 protein is CASSLEGRGPEGYTF. CDR3 DNA sequence: TGCGCCAGCAGCTTGGAGGGCAGGGGGCCTGAAGGCTACACCTTC.

The gene calls are TRBV18 and TRBJ2-1, with D possibly TRBD2 on 7 matching bases. There are 14 residues in the CDR3. Trimming shortened V by 6 bases and J by 8 bases, and 17 bases separated the two germline ends. The germline gives CDR1 KGHSH, CDR2 LQKENI. Written as DNA, the CDR3 is TGTGCCAGCTCCGACTCTGGGGGGGCGGATGAGCAGTTCTTC. Its translation is CASSDSGGADEQFF.

The chain has TRBV27 and TRBJ2-7; a possible D gene is TRBD2 (6 bases). Germline values: CDR1 MNHEY, CDR2 SMNVEV (reference sequence). The CDR3 covers 15 residues. The V gene lost 3 bases and the J gene lost 4 bases, with 16 bases spanning the gap. The DNA for the CDR3 is TGTGCCAGCAGTTTTAGCGCGGGAACTCATTACGAGCAGTACTTC. Translating gives CASSFSAGTHYEQYF.

This chain joins TRBV5-1 and TRBJ2-3; D might be TRBD2 (5 bases). Germline-derived CDR1 and CDR2 are SGHRS and YFSETQ. The CDR3 has 15 residues. V was cut by 0 bases and J by 2 bases, with 10 bases left in between. CDR3 nucleotides: TGCGCCAGCAGCTTGGCGGACTCCTCCACAGATACGCAGTATTTT. Its protein product is CASSLADSSTDTQYF.